This passage covers 26 T cell receptor beta chains from one sample sequenced in a study of identical twins. Using its own MiXCR run on the 5' RACE reads, TCRdb lists one record per CDR3 protein. The repertoire holds 500,000 to 600,000 distinct CDR3 sequences, around 20% seen once, with 0.91% in the top ten. The same data also went into a second study, on T cells expressing NK-cell markers.

Sequencing was performed on CD4+ T cells sorted from blood. The receptors here all came from a woman aged 18 to 35 in good health.

The J gene is TRBJ2-1, the V gene TRBV5-1, with TRBD2 identical over 9 bases. The germline V gene encodes CDR1 SGHRS and CDR2 YFSETQ. The CDR3 spans 16 residues. V was pared by 6 bases and J by 4 bases, with 11 bases of the junction left unmatched. CDR3 nucleotides: TGCGCCAGCACCCCCCAGCGGGAGGTTTTATACAATGAGCAGTTCTTC. It encodes CASTPQREVLYNEQFF.

This clonotype has only a few counts. CDR3 sequence reads: CSARVLGASSYNEQFF. The CDR3 nucleotides are TGCAGTGCTAGAGTGTTAGGGGCCAGCTCCTACAATGAGCAGTTCTTC. This chain joins TRBV20-1 and TRBJ2-1, with a possible D match to TRBD1 (5 bases). V lost 1 base and J lost 0, with 13 bases in between. CDR3 length: 16 amino acids. Germline values: CDR1 DFQATT, CDR2 SNEGSKA (reference sequence).

This clonotype was seen at least ten times. The chain combines TRBV18 with TRBJ2-7, with TRBD2 matching over 11 bases. Per the germline V gene, CDR1 is KGHSH and CDR2 is LQKENI. The ends lost 4 bases at V and 5 bases at J; junction bases unmatched: 1. CDR3 length equals 13 residues. This CDR3 is CASSLTSGNEQYF. CDR3 nucleotides: TGTGCCAGCTCACTGACTAGCGGGAACGAGCAGTACTTC.

This clonotype has just a few counts. The chain recombines TRBV5-6 with TRBJ2-7; no firm D call. Germline values: CDR1 SGHDT, CDR2 YYEEEE. This CDR3 is 13 amino acids long. V lost 4 bases and J 2 bases, leaving 10 bases between the germline ends. The CDR3 DNA is TGTGCCAGCAGCACCTCGTACACCTACGAGCAGTACTTC. This encodes CASSTSYTYEQYF.

The rearrangement joins TRBV6-5 to TRBJ2-7, with 8 bases aligning to TRBD2. CDR3 length: 15 amino acids. The germline CDR1 and CDR2 sequences are MNHEY and SVGAGI. Losses at the gene ends were 2 bases for V and 2 bases for J; bases not matched to a gene: 5. Here the CDR3 DNA reads TGTGCCAGCAGTTACGGGTCGGGAGGGCCCTACGAGCAGTACTTC. It translates to CASSYGSGGPYEQYF.

Note on this clonotype: Compared with germline, one end of the junction differs, possibly owing to a read error. This chain joins TRBV19 and TRBJ2-1; 9 bases match TRBD2. The V gene's germline CDR1 is LNHDA and CDR2 SQIVND (reference sequence). The CDR3 totals 13 residues. This CDR3 is CASKSRLAVQLNF. The CDR3 DNA reads as TGTGCCAGTAAATCTCGACTAGCGGTCCAGCTTAACTTC.

The sample holds a few counts of this clonotype. V gene TRBV12-3 or TRBV12-4 combines with J gene TRBJ1-1; TRBD1 is a possible D gene (6 bases). This CDR3 comprises 13 residues. V gave up 8 bases and J gave up 0 bases, with 10 bases separating them. DNA of the CDR3: TGTGCCAGCGGCCGGGACATGAACACTGAAGCTTTCTTT. Translated: CASGRDMNTEAFF.

The chain carries TRBV18 and TRBJ2-5, with 9 bases that match TRBD2. From germline, CDR1 is KGHSH and CDR2 LQKENI. The junction had 4 bases not matched to a gene; V was cut back by 2 bases and J by 3 bases. This CDR3 is 15 amino acids long. In DNA, the CDR3 is TGTGCCAGCTCACCAGGGGCTAGCGGGGAAGAGACCCAGTACTTC. Protein: CASSPGASGEETQYF.

V and J are TRBV7-2 and TRBJ2-7; 10 nucleotides align to TRBD2. Trimming at V came to 0 bases and at J to 1 base, leaving 0 bases not matched to a gene. From germline, CDR1 is SGHTA and CDR2 FQGNSA. This CDR3 comprises 15 residues. DNA for the CDR3: TGTGCCAGCAGCTTAGCGACTAGCGGGTCCTACGAGCAGTACTTC. Protein sequence: CASSLATSGSYEQYF. The full variable domain, its missing parts supplied by reference TRBV7-2 and TRBJ2-7, is GAGVSQSPSNKVTEKGKDVELRCDPISGHTALYWYRQSLGQGLEFLIYFQGNSAPDKSGLPSDRFSAERTGGSVSTLTIQRTQQEDSAVYLCASSLATSGSYEQYFGPGTRLTVT.

This clonotype was seen a few times. V usage is TRBV27 and J usage is TRBJ1-2; D may be TRBD1 (6 bases). Germline V gene data show CDR1 as MNHEY and CDR2 as SMNVEV (reference sequence). The CDR3 runs 14 residues. V shed 3 bases and J shed 2 bases, with 10 bases lying between them. CDR3 DNA: TGTGCCAGCAGTTTTTACCAGGGGAACTATGGCTACACCTTC. Translating gives CASSFYQGNYGYTF.

The rearrangement links TRBV5-1 to TRBJ2-7; 8 bases line up with TRBD1. The trim removed 2 bases at V and 6 bases at J, leaving 7 bases unmatched. The CDR3 runs to 14 residues. Germline CDR1 is SGHRS and CDR2 is YFSETQ. CDR3 loop: CASSFTGGTAEQYF. As DNA, the CDR3 is TGCGCCAGCAGCTTTACAGGGGGGACGGCCGAGCAGTACTTC.

This chain links TRBV3-1 with TRBJ2-1, with 8 bases aligning to TRBD2. The CDR3 is 13 residues long. V shed 3 bases and J 10 bases; nucleotides not matched to a gene: 5. The germline V gene has CDR1 LGHDT and CDR2 YNNKEL (reference sequence). The CDR3 region has the DNA TGTGCCAGCAGCCAGGGACTAGAACGCGAGCAGTTCTTC. Its protein is CASSQGLEREQFF.

The V call is TRBV6-1, the J call TRBJ1-6; TRBD1 matches 9 bases. With 6 bases clipped from V and 10 bases from J, the junction kept 10 bases outside the gene matches. Germline loops: CDR1 MNHNS, CDR2 SASEGT. The CDR3 runs 15 residues. The CDR3 bases are TGTGCCAGCAGACCTCCGGGACAGGGATCGTCACCCCTCCACTTT. Translating gives CASRPPGQGSSPLHF.

This clonotype was seen repeatedly, ten times or more. The V and J genes are TRBV12-3 or TRBV12-4 and TRBJ1-5; 7 nucleotides match TRBD1. V shed 6 bases, J shed 6 bases, and the junction held 8 bases outside the gene matches. The CDR3 loop spans 14 amino acids. The CDR3 DNA reads TGTGCCAGCAGCAGGGACAGCAGCGTTCAGCCCCAGCATTTT. The encoded protein is CASSRDSSVQPQHF.

The sample holds a few counts of this clonotype. This chain connects TRBV6-2 or TRBV6-3 to TRBJ2-1, with D hard to call. Germline lookup yields CDR1 MNHEY and CDR2 SVGEGT. Trimming left V 6 bases short and J 10 bases short, with 7 bases between. The CDR3 extends over 10 amino acids. This CDR3 is CASRGREQFF. CDR3 DNA sequence: TGTGCCAGCAGAGGACGGGAGCAGTTCTTC.

The genes are TRBV20-1 and TRBJ2-1; D not resolved. Germline assignment: CDR1 DFQATT and CDR2 SNEGSKA (reference sequence). V was shortened by 1 base and J by 0 bases, with 13 bases between the two germline ends. The CDR3 has 16 amino acids. The CDR3 nucleotides read TGCAGTGCTAGAGCCCCCGGTTACCACTCCTACAATGAGCAGTTCTTC. Its translation: CSARAPGYHSYNEQFF.

Only a few counts were recorded for this clonotype. The V and J genes are TRBV20-1 and TRBJ1-1; 8 bases map to TRBD1. The CDR3 length is 13 residues. Unmatched junction bases numbered 6, after V lost 3 bases and J lost 6 bases. The germline CDR1 and CDR2 sequences are DFQATT and SNEGSKA (reference sequence). This CDR3 reads CSARETGDAEAFF. DNA for the CDR3: TGCAGTGCTAGGGAGACAGGGGACGCTGAAGCTTTCTTT.

The chain carries TRBV5-1 and TRBJ2-1; D is unclear. The CDR3 runs 13 residues. Germline-derived CDR1 and CDR2 are SGHRS and YFSETQ. Trimming took 1 base from V and 9 from J, leaving 11 bases between them. CDR3 DNA sequence: TGCGCCAGCAGCTTGTCTTTCGCTGCTGAGCAGTTCTTC. It yields the protein CASSLSFAAEQFF.

This chain connects TRBV11-2 to TRBJ2-7; possibly TRBD1 for D (6 bases). Germline V CDR1 and CDR2: SGHAT, FQNNGV. CDR3 length: 15 residues. Between the trimmed V and J ends, which lost 7 bases and 0 bases, there was a span of 16 bases. CDR3 sequence reads: CASTKVGGSSYEQYF. The CDR3 DNA is TGTGCCAGCACCAAAGTAGGGGGTAGCTCCTACGAGCAGTACTTC. Using reference TRBV11-2 and TRBJ2-7 for the parts outside the CDR3, the full variable domain is EAGVAQSPRYKIIEKRQSVAFWCNPISGHATLYWYQQILGQGPKLLIQFQNNGVVDDSQLPKDRFSAERLKGVDSTLKIQPAKLEDSAVYLCASTKVGGSSYEQYFGPGTRLTVT.

This clonotype was seen only a few times. The rearrangement joins TRBV7-9 to TRBJ2-4, with 8 bases that match TRBD1. In germline, CDR1 is SEHNR, CDR2 FQNEAQ (reference sequence). The CDR3 covers 16 residues. V dropped 7 bases and J dropped 0; count of bases not matched to a gene: 8. The CDR3 nucleotides are TGTGCCAGCACCCCGACAGGGGAAGGAGCCAAAAACATTCAGTACTTC. Protein product: CASTPTGEGAKNIQYF.

This clonotype was seen a few times. The chain employs TRBV5-6 and TRBJ2-5, with D perhaps TRBD1 or TRBD2 (5 bases each). V gave up 1 base and J gave up 6 bases, with 13 bases separating them. CDR1 is SGHDT, CDR2 YYEEEE, per germline. The CDR3 contains 14 residues. The CDR3 spells CASSLSWVGQTQYF. The DNA of the CDR3 is TGTGCCAGCAGCTTGAGCTGGGTGGGACAGACCCAGTACTTC.

This chain joins TRBV7-2 and TRBJ2-7; a weak D match, TRBD2 (5 bases). The CDR3 is made up of 14 amino acids. The ends were cut back, 1 base at V and 4 bases at J, with 11 bases in the middle. CDR1 is SGHTA and CDR2 is FQGNSA in the germline V gene. As DNA, the CDR3 is TGTGCCAGCAGCTTAGGGAGGTTGGATTACGAGCAGTACTTC. Its protein is CASSLGRLDYEQYF.

Only a few counts were recorded for this clonotype. The chain is built from TRBV6-5 and TRBJ2-5, with 11 bases identical to TRBD2. J gave up 4 bases and V 4 bases, and 8 bases lay outside the gene matches. CDR1 and CDR2 from the germline V gene are MNHEY and SVGAGI. CDR3 length: 16 amino acids. This CDR3 reads CASSSSITSGRETQYF. The CDR3 DNA sequence: TGTGCCAGCAGTTCCTCCATTACTAGCGGGAGAGAGACCCAGTACTTC.

The chain's CDR3 is CASSLPGHGRAQYF. CDR3 nucleotide sequence: TGTGCCAGCAGCTTACCGGGGCACGGGCGGGCCCAGTACTTC. V and J are TRBV7-2 and TRBJ2-5; D is perhaps TRBD1 or TRBD2 (5 bases each). V was clipped by 2 bases and J by 9 bases, with 16 bases between them. From germline, CDR1 is SGHTA and CDR2 FQGNSA. This CDR3 is 14 amino acids long.

This clonotype showed up just a few times. The gene calls are TRBV5-1 and TRBJ2-1; D is unresolved. V was cut by 1 base and J by 1 base, with 6 bases left in between. Germline assignment: CDR1 SGHRS and CDR2 YFSETQ. The CDR3 is 14 residues long. The DNA of the CDR3 is TGCGCCAGCAGCTTGACTTTGTCCTACAATGAGCAGTTCTTC. This gives the protein CASSLTLSYNEQFF.

J is TRBJ2-1 and V is TRBV20-1; D possibly corresponds to TRBD2 (5 bases). V was trimmed by 1 base and J by 3 bases, leaving 16 bases between them. There are 16 residues in the CDR3. The germline CDR1 and CDR2 sequences are DFQATT and SNEGSKA (reference sequence). The DNA of the CDR3 is TGCAGTGCTAGAGTTGTGGACTTTCACGACTACAATGAGCAGTTCTTC. Protein: CSARVVDFHDYNEQFF.